This TCR beta chain is from a study of chronic HIV infection and antiretroviral therapy. V lost 4 bases to trimming and J lost 14 bases, with 18 bases between them. Per germline, CDR1 SQVTM and CDR2 ANQGSEA. This CDR3 comprises 12 residues. TCRdb reprocessed the 5' RACE reads with MiXCR, giving one entry per CDR3 protein. Seen here are 40,000 to 50,000 distinct CDR3 sequences, about 18% observed once, and the top ten hold approximately 3%. This chain links TRBV29-1 with TRBJ2-1; tentative D call: TRBD1 (6 bases). This TCR was sampled from an adult who had HIV and had not received antiretroviral therapy, or was an uninfected healthy control (not recorded which). Sequencing input: peripheral blood. CDR3 in amino acids: CSVGGGPRGEFF. The CDR3, as DNA: TGCAGCGTTGGTGGGGGCCCTCGTGGGGAGTTCTTC.